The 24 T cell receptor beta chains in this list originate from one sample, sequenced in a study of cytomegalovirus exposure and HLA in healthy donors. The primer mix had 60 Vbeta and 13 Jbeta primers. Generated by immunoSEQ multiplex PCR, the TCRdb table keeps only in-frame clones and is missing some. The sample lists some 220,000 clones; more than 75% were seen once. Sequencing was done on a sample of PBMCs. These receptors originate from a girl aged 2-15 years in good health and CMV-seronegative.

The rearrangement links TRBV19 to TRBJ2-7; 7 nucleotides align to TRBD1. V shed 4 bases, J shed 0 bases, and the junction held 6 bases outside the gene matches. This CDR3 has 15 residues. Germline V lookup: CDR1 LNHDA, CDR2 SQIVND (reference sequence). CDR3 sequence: CASSTETGVSYEQYF. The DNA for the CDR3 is TGTGCCAGTAGTACTGAAACAGGGGTCTCCTACGAGCAGTACTTC.

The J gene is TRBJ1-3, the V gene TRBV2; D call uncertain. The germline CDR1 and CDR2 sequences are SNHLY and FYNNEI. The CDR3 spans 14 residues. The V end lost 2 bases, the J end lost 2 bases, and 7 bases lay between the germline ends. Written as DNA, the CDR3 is TGTGCCAGCAGTGAAAGCACCACTGGAAACACCATATATTTT. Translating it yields CASSESTTGNTIYF.

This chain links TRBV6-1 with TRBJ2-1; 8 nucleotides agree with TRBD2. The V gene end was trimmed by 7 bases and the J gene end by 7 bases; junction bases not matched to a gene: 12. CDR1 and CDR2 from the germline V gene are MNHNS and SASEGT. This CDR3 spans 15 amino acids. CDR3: CASNRELAVGNEQFF. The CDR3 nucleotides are TGTGCCAGCAACCGGGAACTAGCGGTGGGAAATGAGCAGTTCTTC.

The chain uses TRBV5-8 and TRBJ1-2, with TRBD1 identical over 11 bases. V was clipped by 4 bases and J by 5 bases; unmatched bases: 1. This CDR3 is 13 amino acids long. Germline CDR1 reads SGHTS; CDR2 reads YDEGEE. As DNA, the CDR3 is TGTGCCAGCAGCCGGGACAGGGGGTATGGCTACACCTTC. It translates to CASSRDRGYGYTF.

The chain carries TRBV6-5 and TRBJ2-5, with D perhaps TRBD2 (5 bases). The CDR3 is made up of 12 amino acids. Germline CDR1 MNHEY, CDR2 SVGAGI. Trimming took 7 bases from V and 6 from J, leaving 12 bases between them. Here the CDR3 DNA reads TGTGCCAGCACGGACTCCGTAAAGACCCAGTACTTC. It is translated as CASTDSVKTQYF.

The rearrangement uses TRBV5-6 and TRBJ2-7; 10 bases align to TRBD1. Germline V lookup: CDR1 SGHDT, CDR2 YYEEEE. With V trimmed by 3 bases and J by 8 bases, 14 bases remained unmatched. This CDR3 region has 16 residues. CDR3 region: CASSSYSTGGSLKQYF. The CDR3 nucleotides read TGTGCCAGCAGCTCCTATTCGACAGGGGGCTCCCTTAAGCAGTACTTC.

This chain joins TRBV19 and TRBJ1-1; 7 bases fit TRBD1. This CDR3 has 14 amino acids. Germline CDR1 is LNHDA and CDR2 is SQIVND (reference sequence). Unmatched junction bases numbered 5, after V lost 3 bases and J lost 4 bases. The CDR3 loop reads CASSMVRGVTEAFF. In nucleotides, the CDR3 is TGTGCCAGTAGTATGGTCAGGGGGGTCACTGAAGCTTTCTTT.

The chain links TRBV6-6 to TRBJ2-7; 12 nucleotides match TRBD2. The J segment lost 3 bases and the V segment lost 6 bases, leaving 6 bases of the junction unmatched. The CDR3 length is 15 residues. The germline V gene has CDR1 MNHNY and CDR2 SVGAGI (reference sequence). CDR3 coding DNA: TGTGCCAGCAGACCGACTAGCGGGGGCCGCTACGAGCAGTACTTC. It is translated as CASRPTSGGRYEQYF.

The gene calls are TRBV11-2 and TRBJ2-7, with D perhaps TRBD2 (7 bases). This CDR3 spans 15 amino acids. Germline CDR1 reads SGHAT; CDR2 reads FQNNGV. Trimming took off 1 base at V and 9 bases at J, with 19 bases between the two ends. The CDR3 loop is CASSLGRGARRGQYF. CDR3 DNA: TGTGCCAGCAGCTTAGGCCGGGGGGCCCGACGGGGGCAGTACTTC.

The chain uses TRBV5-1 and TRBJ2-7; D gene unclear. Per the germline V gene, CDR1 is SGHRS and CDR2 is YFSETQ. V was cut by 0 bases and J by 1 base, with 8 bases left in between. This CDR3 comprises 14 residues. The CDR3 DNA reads TGCGCCAGCAGCTTGGCCACAGCATCCTACGAGCAGTACTTC. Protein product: CASSLATASYEQYF.

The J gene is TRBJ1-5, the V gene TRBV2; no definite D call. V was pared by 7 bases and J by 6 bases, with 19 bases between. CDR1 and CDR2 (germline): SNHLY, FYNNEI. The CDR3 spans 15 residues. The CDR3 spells CASNKNLQVSQPQHF. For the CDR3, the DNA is TGTGCCAGCAATAAGAATTTGCAGGTTAGTCAGCCCCAGCATTTT.

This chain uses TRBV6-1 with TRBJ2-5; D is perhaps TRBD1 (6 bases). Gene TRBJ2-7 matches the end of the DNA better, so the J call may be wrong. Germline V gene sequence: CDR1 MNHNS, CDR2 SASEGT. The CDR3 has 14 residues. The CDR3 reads CATKDRDNTYEQYF. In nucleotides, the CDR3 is TGTGCCACGAAAGACCGGGACAACACCTACGAGCAGTACTTC.

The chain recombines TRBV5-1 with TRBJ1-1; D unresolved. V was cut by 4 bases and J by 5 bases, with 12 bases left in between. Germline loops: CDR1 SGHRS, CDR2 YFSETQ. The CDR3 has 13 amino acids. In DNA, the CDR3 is TGCGCCAGCAGCCCGGCGGGGTTAACTGAAGCTTTCTTT. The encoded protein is CASSPAGLTEAFF.

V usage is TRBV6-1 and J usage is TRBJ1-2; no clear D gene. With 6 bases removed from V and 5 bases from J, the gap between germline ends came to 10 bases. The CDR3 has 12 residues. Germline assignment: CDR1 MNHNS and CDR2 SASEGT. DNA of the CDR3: TGTGCCAGCAGGCCGGGGTCTTATGGCTACACCTTC. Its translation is CASRPGSYGYTF.

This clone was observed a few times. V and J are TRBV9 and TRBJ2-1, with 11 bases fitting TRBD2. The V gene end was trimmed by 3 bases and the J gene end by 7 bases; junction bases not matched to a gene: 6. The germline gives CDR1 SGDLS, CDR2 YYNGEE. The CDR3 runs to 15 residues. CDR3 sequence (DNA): TGTGCCAGCAGCGGACGACTAGCGGGAATAAATGAGCAGTTCTTC. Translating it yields CASSGRLAGINEQFF.

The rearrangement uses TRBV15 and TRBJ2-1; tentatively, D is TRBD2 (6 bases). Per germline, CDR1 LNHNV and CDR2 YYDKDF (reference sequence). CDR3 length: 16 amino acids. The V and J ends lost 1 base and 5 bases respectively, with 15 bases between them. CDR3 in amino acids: CATSRVKGLANNEQFF. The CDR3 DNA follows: TGTGCCACCAGCAGAGTAAAGGGACTCGCCAACAATGAGCAGTTCTTC.

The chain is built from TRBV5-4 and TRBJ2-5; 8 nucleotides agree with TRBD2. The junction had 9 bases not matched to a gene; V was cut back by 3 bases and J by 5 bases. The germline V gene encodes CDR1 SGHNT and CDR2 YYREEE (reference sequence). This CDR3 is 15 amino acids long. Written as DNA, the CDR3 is TGTGCCAGCAGCTCGGTCGGGGGGGCAGGGGAGACCCAGTACTTC. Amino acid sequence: CASSSVGGAGETQYF.

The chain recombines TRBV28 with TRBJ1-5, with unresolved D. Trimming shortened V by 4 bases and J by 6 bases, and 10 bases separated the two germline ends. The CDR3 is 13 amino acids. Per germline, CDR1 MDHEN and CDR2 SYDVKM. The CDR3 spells CASSSYPGQPQHF. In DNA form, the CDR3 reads TGTGCCAGCAGTTCTTACCCGGGTCAGCCCCAGCATTTT.

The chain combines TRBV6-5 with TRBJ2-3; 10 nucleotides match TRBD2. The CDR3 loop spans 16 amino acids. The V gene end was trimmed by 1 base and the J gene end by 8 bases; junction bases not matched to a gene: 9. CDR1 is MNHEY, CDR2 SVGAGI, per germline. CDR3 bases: TGTGCCAGCAGTTACTTCCTAGCGGGAGATGAGGTTACGCAGTATTTT. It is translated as CASSYFLAGDEVTQYF.

This CDR3 reads CASRGQSNEKLFF. CDR3 sequence (DNA): TGTGCCAGCAGGGGGCAGTCCAATGAAAAACTGTTTTTT. The chain joins TRBV6-1 to TRBJ1-4, with D possibly TRBD1 on 5 matching bases. Germline values: CDR1 MNHNS, CDR2 SASEGT. The CDR3 extends over 13 amino acids. V dropped 6 bases and J dropped 5 bases, with 10 bases sitting between them.

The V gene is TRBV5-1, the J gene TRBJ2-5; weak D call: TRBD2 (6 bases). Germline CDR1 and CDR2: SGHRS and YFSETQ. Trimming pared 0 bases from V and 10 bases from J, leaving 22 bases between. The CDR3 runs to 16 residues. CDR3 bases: TGCGCCAGCAGCTTGGTTAGCACGGGGGTTGGCGGAGGCCAGTACTTC. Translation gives CASSLVSTGVGGGQYF.

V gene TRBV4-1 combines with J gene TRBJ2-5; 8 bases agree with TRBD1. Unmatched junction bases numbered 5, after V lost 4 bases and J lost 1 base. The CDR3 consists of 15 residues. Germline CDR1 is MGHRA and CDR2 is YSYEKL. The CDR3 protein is CASSPQGARQETQYF. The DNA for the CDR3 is TGCGCCAGCAGCCCCCAGGGGGCTCGCCAAGAGACCCAGTACTTC.

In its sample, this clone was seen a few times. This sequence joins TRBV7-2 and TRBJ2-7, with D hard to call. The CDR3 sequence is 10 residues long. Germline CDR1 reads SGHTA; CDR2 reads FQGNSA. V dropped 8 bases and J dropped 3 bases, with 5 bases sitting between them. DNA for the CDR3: TGTGCCAGCGCAGTCTACGAGCAGTACTTC. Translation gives CASAVYEQYF.

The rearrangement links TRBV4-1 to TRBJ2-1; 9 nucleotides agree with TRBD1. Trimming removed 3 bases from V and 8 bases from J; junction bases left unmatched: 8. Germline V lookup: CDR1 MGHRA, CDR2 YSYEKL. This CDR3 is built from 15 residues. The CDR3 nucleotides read TGCGCCAGCAGCCACGGGGACAGGGAGGACGATGAGCAGTTCTTC. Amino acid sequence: CASSHGDREDDEQFF.